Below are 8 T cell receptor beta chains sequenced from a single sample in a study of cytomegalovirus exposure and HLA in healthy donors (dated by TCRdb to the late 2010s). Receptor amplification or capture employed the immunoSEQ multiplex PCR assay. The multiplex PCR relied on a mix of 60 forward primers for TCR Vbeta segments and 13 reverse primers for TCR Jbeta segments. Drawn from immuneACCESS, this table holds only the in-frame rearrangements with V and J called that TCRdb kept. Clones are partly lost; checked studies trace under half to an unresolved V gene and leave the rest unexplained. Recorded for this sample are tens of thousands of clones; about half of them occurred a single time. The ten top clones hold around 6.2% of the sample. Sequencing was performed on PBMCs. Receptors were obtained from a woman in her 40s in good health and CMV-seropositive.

CDR3 protein: CASSGAGVRELFF. The CDR3 region has the DNA TGTGCCAGCAGTGGGGCAGGGGTTCGGGAGCTGTTTTTT. The gene calls are TRBV2 and TRBJ2-2; D possibly corresponds to TRBD1 (6 bases). From germline, CDR1 is SNHLY and CDR2 FYNNEI. CDR3 size: 13 residues. V lost 4 bases to trimming and J lost 9 bases, with 12 bases between them.

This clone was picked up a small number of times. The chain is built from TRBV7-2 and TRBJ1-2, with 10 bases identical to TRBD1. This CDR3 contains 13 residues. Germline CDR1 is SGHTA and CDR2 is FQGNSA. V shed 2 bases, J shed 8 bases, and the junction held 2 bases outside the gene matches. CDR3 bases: TGTGCCAGCAGCTTAAGGGACAGGGGAGGCTACACCTTC. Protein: CASSLRDRGGYTF. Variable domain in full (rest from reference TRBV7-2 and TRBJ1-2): GAGVSQSPSNKVTEKGKDVELRCDPISGHTALYWYRQSLGQGLEFLIYFQGNSAPDKSGLPSDRFSAERTGGSVSTLTIQRTQQEDSAVYLCASSLRDRGGYTFGSGTRLTVV.

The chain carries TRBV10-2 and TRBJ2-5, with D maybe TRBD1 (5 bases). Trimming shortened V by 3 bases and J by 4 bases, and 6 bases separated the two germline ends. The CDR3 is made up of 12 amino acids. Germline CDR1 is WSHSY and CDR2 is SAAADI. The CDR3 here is CASSDRAETQYF. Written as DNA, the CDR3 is TGCGCCAGCAGTGACAGGGCAGAGACCCAGTACTTC.

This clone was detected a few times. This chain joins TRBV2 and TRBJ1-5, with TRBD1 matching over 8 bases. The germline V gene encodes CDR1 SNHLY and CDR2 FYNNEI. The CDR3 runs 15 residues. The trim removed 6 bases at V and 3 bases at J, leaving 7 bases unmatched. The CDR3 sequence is CASSDTGGNNQPQHF. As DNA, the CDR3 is TGTGCCAGCAGCGATACAGGGGGAAACAATCAGCCCCAGCATTTT.

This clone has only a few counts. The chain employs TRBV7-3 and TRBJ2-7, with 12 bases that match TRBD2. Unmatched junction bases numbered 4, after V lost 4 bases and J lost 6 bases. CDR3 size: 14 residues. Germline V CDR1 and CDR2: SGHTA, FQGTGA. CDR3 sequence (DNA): TGTGCCAGCAGCTCCCTAGCGGGGGGGAGCGAGCAGTACTTC. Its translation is CASSSLAGGSEQYF.

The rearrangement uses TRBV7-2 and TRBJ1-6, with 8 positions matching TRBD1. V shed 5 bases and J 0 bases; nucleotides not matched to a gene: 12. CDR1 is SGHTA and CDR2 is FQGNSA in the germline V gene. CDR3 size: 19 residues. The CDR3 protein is CASSLSGTGGRSYNSPLHF. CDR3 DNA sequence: TGTGCCAGCAGCCTATCCGGGACAGGAGGGCGCTCCTATAATTCACCCCTCCACTTT.

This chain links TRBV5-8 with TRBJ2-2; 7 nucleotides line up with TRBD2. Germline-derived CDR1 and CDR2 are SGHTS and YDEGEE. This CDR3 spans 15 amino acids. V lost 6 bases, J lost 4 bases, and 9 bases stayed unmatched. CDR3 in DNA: TGTGCCAGCATCTGGGAGACTAGCCGCACCGGGGAGCTGTTTTTT. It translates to CASIWETSRTGELFF.

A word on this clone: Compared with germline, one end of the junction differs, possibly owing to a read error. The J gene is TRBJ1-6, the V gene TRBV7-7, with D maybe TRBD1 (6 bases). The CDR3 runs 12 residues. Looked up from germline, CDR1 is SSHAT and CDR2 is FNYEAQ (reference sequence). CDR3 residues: CASSTGISPLHF. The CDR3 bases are TGTGCTAGCAGCACAGGGATCTCACCCCTCCACTTT.